A single sample is the source of the 22 T cell receptor beta chains below, sequenced in a study of CD8 T cells in Susac syndrome (dated by TCRdb to about 2019). Libraries came from the immunoSEQ multiplex PCR assay. RNA was extracted using the RNeasy kit, and roughly 0.45 to 1 microgram was reverse transcribed with random hexamers. The raw public data were reprocessed by TCRdb itself: fastp quality trimming at Q25, MiXCR clonotype calling, in-frame beta chains only. All rows with the same CDR3 protein become a single entry with the most common DNA and genes. Across this sample there are about 150,000 distinct CDR3 sequences, with approximately 95% seen only once. The ten most abundant clones make up 0.15% to 0.2% of the sample. Sequenced: CD4+ T cells from PBMCs. The receptor set was obtained from a human donor with Susac syndrome.

The count of this clonotype is one. The chain recombines TRBV29-1 with TRBJ1-2; D remains unclear. The germline gives CDR1 SQVTM, CDR2 ANQGSEA. The CDR3 length is 11 residues. The V end was cut by 5 bases, the J end by 6 bases, with 10 bases between. Written as DNA, the CDR3 is TGCAGCGTTTCAGATGGGGATGGCTACACCTTC. Translating it yields CSVSDGDGYTF. Full variable domain (missing parts from reference TRBV29-1 and TRBJ1-2): SAVISQKPSRDICQRGTSLTIQCQVDSQVTMMFWYRQQPGQSLTLIATANQGSEATYESGFVIDKFPISRPNLTFSTLTVSNMSPEDSSIYLCSVSDGDGYTFGSGTRLTVV.

V is TRBV9 and J is TRBJ2-5; D perhaps matches TRBD2 (6 bases). Germline V gives CDR1 SGDLS, CDR2 YYNGEE. Trimming shortened V by 3 bases and J by 0 bases, and 6 bases separated the two germline ends. CDR3 size: 13 residues. The CDR3, as DNA: TGTGCCAGCAGCGGGGACTACCAAGAGACCCAGTACTTC. It encodes CASSGDYQETQYF. The variable domain in full, completed from reference TRBV9 and TRBJ2-5, reads DSGVTQTPKHLITATGQRVTLRCSPRSGDLSVYWYQQSLDQGLQFLIQYYNGEERAKGNILERFSAQQFPDLHSELNLSSLELGDSALYFCASSGDYQETQYFGPGTRLLVL.

This clonotype has just one count. This sequence joins TRBV28 and TRBJ2-7, with TRBD1 as a possible D gene (6 bases). V gave up 3 bases and J gave up 7 bases, with 16 bases separating them. Germline V CDR1 and CDR2: MDHEN, SYDVKM. The CDR3 has 14 residues. CDR3 loop: CASSLNRVVDEQYF. Written as DNA, the CDR3 is TGTGCCAGCAGTTTGAACAGGGTGGTGGATGAGCAGTACTTC.

The chain is built from TRBV29-1 and TRBJ2-3; 9 bases are shared with TRBD1. V shed 8 bases and J 8 bases; nucleotides not matched to a gene: 8. This CDR3 has 12 amino acids. Germline V gene lookup returns CDR1 SQVTM and CDR2 ANQGSEA. CDR3 sequence reads: CSPGQGGGTQYF. The CDR3 coding sequence is TGCAGCCCGGGACAGGGAGGGGGTACGCAGTATTTT.

This chain connects TRBV25-1 to TRBJ2-7; possibly TRBD1 for D (6 bases). The CDR3 has 14 amino acids. Germline V gene lookup returns CDR1 MGHDK and CDR2 SYGVNS. V lost 1 base, J lost 2 bases, and 9 bases lay in between. This CDR3 is CASSEWDTAYEQYF. CDR3 in DNA: TGTGCCAGCAGTGAATGGGACACCGCCTACGAGCAGTACTTC.

This clonotype was seen once. The rearrangement links TRBV5-1 to TRBJ2-5; TRBD1 matches at 9 bases. The CDR3 extends over 13 amino acids. Germline V gene sequence: CDR1 SGHRS, CDR2 YFSETQ. V shed 7 bases, J shed 6 bases, and the junction held 7 bases outside the gene matches. CDR3: CASRGQGRQTQYF. DNA of the CDR3: TGCGCCAGCCGAGGACAGGGGAGGCAGACCCAGTACTTC.

The chain has TRBV29-1 and TRBJ1-1; D is unresolved. V shed 2 bases and J shed 8 bases, with 9 bases lying between them. Per germline, CDR1 SQVTM and CDR2 ANQGSEA. This CDR3 comprises 11 residues. The CDR3 sequence: CSVENGGEAFF. The CDR3 coding sequence is TGCAGCGTTGAAAATGGTGGGGAAGCTTTCTTT.

V and J are TRBV18 and TRBJ1-5; TRBD1 is a possible D gene (5 bases). V was pared by 3 bases and J by 9 bases, with 24 bases between. The length of the CDR3 is 17 residues. Germline CDR1 KGHSH, CDR2 LQKENI. This CDR3 reads CASSPPRTGLLIPPQHF. CDR3 in DNA: TGTGCCAGCTCACCCCCGAGGACGGGACTGCTCATCCCGCCCCAGCATTTT.

The V call is TRBV28, the J call TRBJ1-2, with D maybe TRBD1 (5 bases). The CDR3 is 14 amino acids. V was cut by 9 bases and J by 5 bases, with 19 bases left in between. Germline V gene lookup returns CDR1 MDHEN and CDR2 SYDVKM. The chain's CDR3 is CASFTPRPGYGYTF. The CDR3 coding sequence is TGTGCCAGTTTCACTCCCAGGCCAGGGTATGGCTACACCTTC.

The chain carries TRBV20-1 and TRBJ1-5; D possibly corresponds to TRBD1 (6 bases). V was cut by 6 bases and J by 9 bases, with 15 bases left in between. The germline V gene has CDR1 DFQATT and CDR2 SNEGSKA (reference sequence). There are 12 residues in the CDR3. The DNA for the CDR3 is TGCAGTGCAGGACAGCCGGGGCGGCCCCAGCATTTT. Its translation: CSAGQPGRPQHF.

The chain employs TRBV6-5 and TRBJ1-4; 7 nucleotides align to TRBD1. The CDR3 contains 16 residues. Looked up from germline, CDR1 is MNHEY and CDR2 is SVGAGI. V trimming: 3 bases; J trimming: 4 bases; junction bases outside the gene matches: 8. The CDR3 here is CASSYTWTGLNEKLFF. In DNA form, the CDR3 reads TGTGCCAGCAGTTATACCTGGACAGGACTTAATGAAAAACTGTTTTTT.

The chain carries TRBV2 and TRBJ2-3; D not certain. The CDR3 consists of 13 residues. Germline V gene lookup returns CDR1 SNHLY and CDR2 FYNNEI. The ends were cut back, 4 bases at V and 6 bases at J, with 11 bases in the middle. CDR3 DNA: TGTGCCAGCAGTGCTAACCCCTCGGATACGCAGTATTTT. This codes for CASSANPSDTQYF.

J is TRBJ2-7 and V is TRBV3-1; D gene ambiguous. The germline gives CDR1 LGHDT, CDR2 YNNKEL (reference sequence). This CDR3 comprises 13 residues. The V gene lost 1 base and the J gene lost 3 bases, with 7 bases spanning the gap. CDR3 protein: CASSQGQYYEQYF. CDR3 coding DNA: TGTGCCAGCAGCCAAGGTCAATACTACGAGCAGTACTTC.

V is TRBV19 and J is TRBJ2-2, with TRBD1 as a possible D gene (6 bases). V lost 7 bases, J lost 2 bases, and 14 bases lay in between. The CDR3 is 15 residues long. CDR1 is LNHDA and CDR2 is SQIVND in the germline V gene (reference sequence). DNA of the CDR3: TGTGCCAGTAAAGAGGCAGGGGTAAACACCGGGGAGCTGTTTTTT. The encoded protein is CASKEAGVNTGELFF.

J is TRBJ1-5 and V is TRBV3-1; D is unclear. The CDR3 is 13 residues long. Deletions cut 4 bases from V and 3 bases from J, with 7 bases between. Germline-derived CDR1 and CDR2 are LGHDT and YNNKEL (reference sequence). CDR3 nucleotides: TGTGCCAGCAGCCTCCAATCCAATCAGCCCCAGCATTTT. Amino acid sequence: CASSLQSNQPQHF.

This chain connects TRBV5-1 to TRBJ2-1; 7 bases agree with TRBD2. Germline V gene lookup returns CDR1 SGHRS and CDR2 YFSETQ. The CDR3 covers 15 residues. V lost 4 bases and J lost 5; bases outside the gene matches: 9. The CDR3 DNA reads TGCGCCAGCAGCCCGACGACTAGCAAGAACAATGAGCAGTTCTTC. Translation gives CASSPTTSKNNEQFF.

This chain uses TRBV2 with TRBJ2-7; D gene ambiguous. The CDR3 runs 12 residues. CDR1 and CDR2 from the germline V gene are SNHLY and FYNNEI. Trimming removed 2 bases at V and 2 bases at J, with 4 bases between. The CDR3 bases are TGTGCCAGCAGTGAACGGGCCTACGAGCAGTACTTC. This gives the protein CASSERAYEQYF. Full variable domain (outside the CDR3, taken from reference TRBV2 and TRBJ2-7): EPEVTQTPSHQVTQMGQEVILRCVPISNHLYFYWYRQILGQKVEFLVSFYNNEISEKSEIFDDQFSVERPDGSNFTLKIRSTKLEDSAMYFCASSERAYEQYFGPGTRLTVT.

The rearrangement uses TRBV7-2 and TRBJ2-7; a possible D gene is TRBD2 (5 bases). V lost 3 bases to trimming and J lost 1 base, with 7 bases between them. Germline V lookup: CDR1 SGHTA, CDR2 FQGNSA. The CDR3 is 13 amino acids. The chain's CDR3 is CASSFTSSYEQYF. CDR3 nucleotides: TGTGCCAGCAGCTTTACTAGTTCCTACGAGCAGTACTTC.

The chain carries TRBV9 and TRBJ2-5, with TRBD1 as a possible D gene (5 bases). Between the trimmed V and J ends, which lost 4 bases and 1 base, there was a span of 14 bases. Germline V gene lookup returns CDR1 SGDLS and CDR2 YYNGEE. This CDR3 region has 15 residues. The CDR3 is CASSPTGDPQETQYF. CDR3 nucleotide sequence: TGTGCCAGCAGCCCAACAGGAGACCCCCAAGAGACCCAGTACTTC.

Only one count was recorded for this clonotype. The V gene is TRBV12-3 or TRBV12-4, the J gene TRBJ2-2, with 10 bases identical to TRBD2. This CDR3 comprises 15 residues. The ends lost 3 bases at V and 7 bases at J; junction bases unmatched: 5. CDR3 loop: CASSFLAGAGGELFF. DNA of the CDR3: TGTGCCAGCAGTTTTCTAGCGGGGGCCGGCGGGGAGCTGTTTTTT.

The V gene is TRBV7-9, the J gene TRBJ2-3; D is undetermined. Germline V CDR1 and CDR2: SEHNR, FQNEAQ (reference sequence). V gave up 1 base and J gave up 4 bases, with 9 bases separating them. This CDR3 region has 14 residues. CDR3 nucleotide sequence: TGTGCCAGCAGCTTAGGATCTGGGGCAGATACGCAGTATTTT. Its translation is CASSLGSGADTQYF. The full variable domain, its missing parts supplied by reference TRBV7-9 and TRBJ2-3, is DTGVSQNPRHKITKRGQNVTFRCDPISEHNRLYWYRQTLGQGPEFLTYFQNEAQLEKSRLLSDRFSAERPKGSFSTLEIQRTEQGDSAMYLCASSLGSGADTQYFGPGTRLTVL.

The chain uses TRBV6-2 or TRBV6-3 and TRBJ1-2; D not resolved. Germline V CDR1 and CDR2: MNHEY, SVGEGT. The CDR3 length is 13 residues. Trimming removed 8 bases at V and 2 bases at J, with 12 bases between. The CDR3 region is CASRSGVNYGYTF. CDR3 nucleotides: TGTGCCAGCCGTTCTGGGGTGAACTATGGCTACACCTTC.